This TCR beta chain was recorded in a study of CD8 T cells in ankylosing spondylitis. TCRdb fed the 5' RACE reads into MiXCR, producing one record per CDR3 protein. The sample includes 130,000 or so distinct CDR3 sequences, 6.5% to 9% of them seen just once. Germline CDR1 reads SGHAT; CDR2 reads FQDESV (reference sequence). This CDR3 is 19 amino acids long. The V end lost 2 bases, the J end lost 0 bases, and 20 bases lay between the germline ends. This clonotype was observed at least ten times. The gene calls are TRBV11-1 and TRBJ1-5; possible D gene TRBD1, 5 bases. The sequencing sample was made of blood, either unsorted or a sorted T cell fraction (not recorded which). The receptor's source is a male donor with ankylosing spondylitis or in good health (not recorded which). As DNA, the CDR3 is TGTGCCAGCAGCTTAAGTCCCGGTGGGGACCGTTATAGCAATCAGCCCCAGCATTTT. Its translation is CASSLSPGGDRYSNQPQHF.